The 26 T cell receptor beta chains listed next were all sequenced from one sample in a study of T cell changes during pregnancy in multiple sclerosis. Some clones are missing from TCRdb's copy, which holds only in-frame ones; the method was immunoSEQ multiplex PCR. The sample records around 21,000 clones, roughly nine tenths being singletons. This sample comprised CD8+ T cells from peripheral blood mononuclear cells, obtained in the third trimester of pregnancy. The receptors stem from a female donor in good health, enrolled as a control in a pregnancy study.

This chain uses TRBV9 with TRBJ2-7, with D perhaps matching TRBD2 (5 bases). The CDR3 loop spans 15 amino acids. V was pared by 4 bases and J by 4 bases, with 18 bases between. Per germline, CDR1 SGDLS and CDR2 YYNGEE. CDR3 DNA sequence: TGTGCCAGCAGCCCCGACCTTCGGGAAGAGTACGAGCAGTACTTC. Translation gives CASSPDLREEYEQYF.

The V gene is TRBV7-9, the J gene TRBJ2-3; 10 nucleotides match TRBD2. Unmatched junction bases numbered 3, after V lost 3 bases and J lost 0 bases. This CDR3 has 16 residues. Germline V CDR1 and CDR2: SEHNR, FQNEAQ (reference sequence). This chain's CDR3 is CASSFQTSGSTDTQYF. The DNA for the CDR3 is TGTGCCAGCAGCTTCCAGACTAGCGGGAGCACAGATACGCAGTATTTT. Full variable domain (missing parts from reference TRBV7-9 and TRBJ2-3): DTGVSQNPRHKITKRGQNVTFRCDPISEHNRLYWYRQTLGQGPEFLTYFQNEAQLEKSRLLSDRFSAERPKGSFSTLEIQRTEQGDSAMYLCASSFQTSGSTDTQYFGPGTRLTVL.

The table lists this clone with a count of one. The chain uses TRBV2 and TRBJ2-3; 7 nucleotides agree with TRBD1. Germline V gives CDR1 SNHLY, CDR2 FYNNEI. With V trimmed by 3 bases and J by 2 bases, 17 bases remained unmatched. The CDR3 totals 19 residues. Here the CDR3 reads CASSDPTGPPVPNTDTQYF. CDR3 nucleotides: TGTGCCAGCAGTGACCCGACAGGGCCCCCCGTGCCTAACACAGATACGCAGTATTTT.

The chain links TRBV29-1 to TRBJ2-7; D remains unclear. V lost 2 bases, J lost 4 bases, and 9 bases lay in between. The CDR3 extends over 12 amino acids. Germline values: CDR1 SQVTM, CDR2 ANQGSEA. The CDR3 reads CSVETADYEQYF. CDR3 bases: TGCAGCGTTGAAACAGCCGATTACGAGCAGTACTTC.

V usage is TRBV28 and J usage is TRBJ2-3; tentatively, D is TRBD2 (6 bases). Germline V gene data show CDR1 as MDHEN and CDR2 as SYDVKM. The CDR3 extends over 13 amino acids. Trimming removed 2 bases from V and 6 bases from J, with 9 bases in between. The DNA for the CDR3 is TGTGCCAGCAGTTTAGCGGGAAGGGATACGCAGTATTTT. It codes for CASSLAGRDTQYF.

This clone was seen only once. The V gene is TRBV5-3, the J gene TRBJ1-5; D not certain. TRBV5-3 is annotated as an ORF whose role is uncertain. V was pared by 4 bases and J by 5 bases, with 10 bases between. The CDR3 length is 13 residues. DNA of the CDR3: TGTGCCAGAAGCGTAGGTGGAGATCAGCCCCAGCATTTT. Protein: CARSVGGDQPQHF.

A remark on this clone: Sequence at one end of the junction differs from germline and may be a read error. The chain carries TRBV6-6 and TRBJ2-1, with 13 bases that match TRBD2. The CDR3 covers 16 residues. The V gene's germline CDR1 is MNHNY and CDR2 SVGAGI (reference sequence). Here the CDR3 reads CASGLAGMGSYNEQFF. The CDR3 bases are TGCGCGTCGGGACTAGCGGGAATGGGCTCCTACAATGAGCAGTTCTTC.

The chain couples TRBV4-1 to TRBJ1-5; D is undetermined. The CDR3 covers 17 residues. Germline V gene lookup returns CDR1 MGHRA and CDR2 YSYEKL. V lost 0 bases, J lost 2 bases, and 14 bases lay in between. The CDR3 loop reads CASSQDHQVYGNQPQHF. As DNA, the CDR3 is TGCGCCAGCAGCCAAGATCATCAGGTTTACGGCAATCAGCCCCAGCATTTT.

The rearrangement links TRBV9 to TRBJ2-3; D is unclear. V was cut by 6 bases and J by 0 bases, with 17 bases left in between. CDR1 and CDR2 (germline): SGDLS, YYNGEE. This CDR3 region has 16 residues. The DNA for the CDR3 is TGTGCCAGCACCTCCCGCCCTACGACTAGCACAGATACGCAGTATTTT. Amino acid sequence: CASTSRPTTSTDTQYF.

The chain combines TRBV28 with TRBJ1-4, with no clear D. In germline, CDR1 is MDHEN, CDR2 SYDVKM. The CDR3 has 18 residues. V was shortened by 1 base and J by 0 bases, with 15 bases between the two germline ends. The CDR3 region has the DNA TGTGCCAGCAGTTTATTGGGAATCGAGACTACAACTAATGAAAAACTGTTTTTT. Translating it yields CASSLLGIETTTNEKLFF.

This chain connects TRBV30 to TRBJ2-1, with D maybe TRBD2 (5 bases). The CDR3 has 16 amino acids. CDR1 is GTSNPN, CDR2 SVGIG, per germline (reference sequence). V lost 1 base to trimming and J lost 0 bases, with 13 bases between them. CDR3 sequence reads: CAWSGVRRTSYNEQFF. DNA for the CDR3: TGTGCCTGGAGTGGGGTCAGGAGGACCTCCTACAATGAGCAGTTCTTC.

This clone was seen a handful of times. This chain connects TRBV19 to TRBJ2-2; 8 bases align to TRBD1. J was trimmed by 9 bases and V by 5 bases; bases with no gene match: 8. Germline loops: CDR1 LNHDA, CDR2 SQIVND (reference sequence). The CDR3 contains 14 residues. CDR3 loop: CASSARTGRRELFF. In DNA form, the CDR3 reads TGTGCCAGTAGTGCCCGGACAGGGAGGCGGGAGCTGTTTTTT.

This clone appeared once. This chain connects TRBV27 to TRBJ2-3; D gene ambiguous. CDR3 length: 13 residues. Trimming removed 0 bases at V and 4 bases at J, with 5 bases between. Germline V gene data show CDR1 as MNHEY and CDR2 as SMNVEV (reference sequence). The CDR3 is CASSLSSPDTQYF. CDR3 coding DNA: TGTGCCAGCAGTTTATCGAGTCCAGATACGCAGTATTTT.

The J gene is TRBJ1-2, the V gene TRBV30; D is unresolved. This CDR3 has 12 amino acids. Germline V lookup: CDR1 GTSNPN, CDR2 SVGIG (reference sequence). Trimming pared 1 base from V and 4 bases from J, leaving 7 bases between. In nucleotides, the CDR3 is TGTGCCTGGAGTGCTGGCAGCTATGGCTACACCTTC. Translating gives CAWSAGSYGYTF. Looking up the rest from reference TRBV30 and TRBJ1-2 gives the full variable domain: SQTIHQWPATLVQPVGSPLSLECTVEGTSNPNLYWYRQAAGRGLQLLFYSVGIGQISSEVPQNLSASRPQDRQFILSSKKLLLSDSGFYLCAWSAGSYGYTFGSGTRLTVV.

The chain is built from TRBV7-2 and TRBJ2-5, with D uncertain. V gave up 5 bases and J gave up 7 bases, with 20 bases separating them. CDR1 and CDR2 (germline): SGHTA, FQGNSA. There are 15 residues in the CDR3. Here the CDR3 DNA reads TGTGCCAGCAGCCCCAGAATATTCCAAGGCGGGACCCAGTACTTC. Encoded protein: CASSPRIFQGGTQYF.

CDR3 nucleotide sequence: TGTGCCAGCAGCTTAGGACTCCAGCCCCAGCATTTT. Its protein product is CASSLGLQPQHF. The rearrangement links TRBV7-2 to TRBJ1-5; D is uncertain. Trimming took 1 base from V and 7 from J, leaving 5 bases between them. This CDR3 contains 12 residues. Germline-derived CDR1 and CDR2 are SGHTA and FQGNSA.

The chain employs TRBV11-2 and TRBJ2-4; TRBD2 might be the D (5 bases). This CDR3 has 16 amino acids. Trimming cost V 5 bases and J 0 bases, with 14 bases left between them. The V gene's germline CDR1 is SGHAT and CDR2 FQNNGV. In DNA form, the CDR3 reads TGTGCCAGCAGCCGGTTTTGGGGAGTAGCCAAAAACATTCAGTACTTC. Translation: CASSRFWGVAKNIQYF.

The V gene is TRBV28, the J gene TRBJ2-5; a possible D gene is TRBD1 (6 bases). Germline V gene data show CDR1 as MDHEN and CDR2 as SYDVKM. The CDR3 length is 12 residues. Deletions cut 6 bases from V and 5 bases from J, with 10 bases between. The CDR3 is CASSRGAETQYF. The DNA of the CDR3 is TGTGCCAGCAGCAGGGGCGCGGAGACCCAGTACTTC.

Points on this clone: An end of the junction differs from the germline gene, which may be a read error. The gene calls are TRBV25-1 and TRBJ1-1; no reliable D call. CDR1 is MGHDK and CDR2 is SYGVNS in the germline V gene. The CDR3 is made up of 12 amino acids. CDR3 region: CASRGGNAEAFF. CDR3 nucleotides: TGTGCCAGCAGGGGAGGGAACGCTGAAGCTTTCTTT.

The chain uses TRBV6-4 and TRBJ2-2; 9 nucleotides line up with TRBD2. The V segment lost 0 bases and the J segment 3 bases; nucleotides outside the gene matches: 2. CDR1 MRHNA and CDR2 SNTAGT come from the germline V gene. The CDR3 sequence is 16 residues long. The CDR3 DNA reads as TGTGCCAGCAGTGACTCGATAGCGGGGGACACCGGGGAGCTGTTTTTT. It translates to CASSDSIAGDTGELFF.

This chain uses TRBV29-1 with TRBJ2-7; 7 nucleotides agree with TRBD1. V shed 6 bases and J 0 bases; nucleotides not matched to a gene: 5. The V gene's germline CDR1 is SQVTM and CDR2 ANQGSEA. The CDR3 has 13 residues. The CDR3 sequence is CSVSRGSSYEQYF. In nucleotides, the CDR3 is TGCAGCGTCTCCAGGGGGAGCTCCTACGAGCAGTACTTC.

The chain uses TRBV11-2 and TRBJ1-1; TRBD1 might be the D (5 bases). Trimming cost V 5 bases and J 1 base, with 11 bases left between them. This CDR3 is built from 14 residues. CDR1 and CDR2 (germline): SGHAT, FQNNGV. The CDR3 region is CASSHLGPNTEAFF. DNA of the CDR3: TGTGCCAGCAGCCATTTGGGGCCGAACACTGAAGCTTTCTTT.

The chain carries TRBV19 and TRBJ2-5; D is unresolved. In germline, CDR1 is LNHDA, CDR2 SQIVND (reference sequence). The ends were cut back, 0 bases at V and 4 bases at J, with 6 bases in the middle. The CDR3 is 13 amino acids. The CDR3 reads CASSIENRETQYF. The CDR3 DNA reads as TGTGCCAGTAGTATAGAGAACAGAGAGACCCAGTACTTC.

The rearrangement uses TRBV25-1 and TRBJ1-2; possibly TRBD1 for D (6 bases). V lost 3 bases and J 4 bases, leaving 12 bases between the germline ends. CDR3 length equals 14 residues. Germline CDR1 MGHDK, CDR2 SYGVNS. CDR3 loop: CASSDWDTVYGYTF. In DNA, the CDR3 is TGTGCCAGCAGTGACTGGGACACCGTCTATGGCTACACCTTC.

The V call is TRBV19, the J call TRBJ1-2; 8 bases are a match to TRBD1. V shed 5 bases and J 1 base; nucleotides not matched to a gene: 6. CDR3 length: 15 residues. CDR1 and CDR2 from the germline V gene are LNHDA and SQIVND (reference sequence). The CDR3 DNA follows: TGTGCCAGTAGTCCTAGGACAGGGCTTAACTATGGCTACACCTTC. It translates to CASSPRTGLNYGYTF. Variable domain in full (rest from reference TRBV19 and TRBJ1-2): DGGITQSPKYLFRKEGQNVTLSCEQNLNHDAMYWYRQDPGQGLRLIYYSQIVNDFQKGDIAEGYSVSREKKESFPLTVTSAQKNPTAFYLCASSPRTGLNYGYTFGSGTRLTVV.

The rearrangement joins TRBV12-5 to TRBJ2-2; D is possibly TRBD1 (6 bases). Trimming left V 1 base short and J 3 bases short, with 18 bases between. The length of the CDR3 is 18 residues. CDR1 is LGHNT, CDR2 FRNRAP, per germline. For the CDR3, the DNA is TGTGCTAGTGGTTTGGGTGAGGGGGTTATGATCGACACCGGGGAGCTGTTTTTT. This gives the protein CASGLGEGVMIDTGELFF.